The table lists the clone carrying this T cell receptor beta chain with a count of one. The antigen is unknown. The germline V gene has CDR1 SGHAT and CDR2 FQNNGV. The CDR3 runs 16 residues. The V and J ends lost 4 bases and 4 bases, in that order; junction bases with no gene match: 7. Profiled with immunoSEQ multiplex PCR; TCRdb holds only in-frame clones, not every one. The sample has tens of thousands of clones, around four fifths seen once. The sample comes from a study of T cells in narcolepsy. Study information: Enrolled donors included narcolepsy type 1 or type 2 patients and healthy controls. Study-wide results and caveats: Autoreactive clonotypes reportedly recurred in blood of same and different patients, not controls. HCRT-specific and TRIB2-specific autoreactive clonotypes appeared among same-patient CSF and blood CD4+ clonotypes. No autoreactive T cell clone sequences appeared in some memory CD4+ repertoires.

V gene TRBV11-2 combines with J gene TRBJ2-3; TRBD2 matches 11 bases. The TCR sequence derives from a human donor with narcolepsy. The sample taken for sequencing was CD45RA- memory CD4+ T cells from PBMCs. CDR3 region: CASSSLAGGRADTQYF. For the CDR3, the DNA is TGTGCCAGCAGCTCTTTAGCGGGGGGGCGTGCAGATACGCAGTATTTT. Based on the CDR3 plus reference TRBV11-2 and TRBJ2-3, the full variable domain is EAGVAQSPRYKIIEKRQSVAFWCNPISGHATLYWYQQILGQGPKLLIQFQNNGVVDDSQLPKDRFSAERLKGVDSTLKIQPAKLEDSAVYLCASSSLAGGRADTQYFGPGTRLTVL.